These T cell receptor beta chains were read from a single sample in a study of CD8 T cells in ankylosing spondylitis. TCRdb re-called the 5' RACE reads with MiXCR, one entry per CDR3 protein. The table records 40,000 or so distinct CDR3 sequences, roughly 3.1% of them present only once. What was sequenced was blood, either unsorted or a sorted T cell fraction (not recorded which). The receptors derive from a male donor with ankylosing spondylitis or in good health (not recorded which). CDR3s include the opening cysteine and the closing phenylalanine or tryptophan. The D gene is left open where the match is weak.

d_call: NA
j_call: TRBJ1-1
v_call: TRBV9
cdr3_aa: CASSVEPEIPRAFF

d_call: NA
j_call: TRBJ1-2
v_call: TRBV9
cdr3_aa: CASSVGQGIYGYTF

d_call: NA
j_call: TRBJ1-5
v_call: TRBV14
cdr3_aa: CASSLSRVHPPSNQPQHF

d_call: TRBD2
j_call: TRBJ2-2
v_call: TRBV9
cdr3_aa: CASSVASGSTGELFF

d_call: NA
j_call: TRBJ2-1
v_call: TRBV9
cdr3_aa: CASSVEGFAYNEQFF

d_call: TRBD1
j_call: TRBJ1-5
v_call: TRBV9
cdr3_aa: CASSVGQGNLWPQHF

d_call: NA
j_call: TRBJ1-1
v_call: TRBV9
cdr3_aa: CASSVEQGGTEAFF

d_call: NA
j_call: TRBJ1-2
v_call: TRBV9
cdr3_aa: CASSAYIPSLRYTF

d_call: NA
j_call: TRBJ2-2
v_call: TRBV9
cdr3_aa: CASTMDHTGELFF

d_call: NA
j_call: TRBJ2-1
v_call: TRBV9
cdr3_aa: CASSPGWGTRHWDEQFF

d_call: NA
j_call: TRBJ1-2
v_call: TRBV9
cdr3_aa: CASSVGTLSNYGYTF

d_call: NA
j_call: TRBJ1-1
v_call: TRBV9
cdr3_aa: CASGLVGTEAFF

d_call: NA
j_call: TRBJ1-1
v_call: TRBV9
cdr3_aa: CASSVEEGGLAFF

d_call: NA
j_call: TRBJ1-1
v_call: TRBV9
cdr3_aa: CASSPRQTPGTEAFF

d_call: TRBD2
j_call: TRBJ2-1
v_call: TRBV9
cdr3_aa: CASSVAEGLAGNNEQFF

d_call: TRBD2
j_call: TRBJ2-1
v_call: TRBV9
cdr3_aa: CASSVGERGGTNEQFF

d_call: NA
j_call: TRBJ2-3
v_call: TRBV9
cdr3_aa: CASSVLGGRTDTQYF

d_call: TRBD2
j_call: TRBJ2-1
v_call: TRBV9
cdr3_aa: CASSVVAGISYNEQFF

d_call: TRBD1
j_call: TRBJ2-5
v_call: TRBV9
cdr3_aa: CASSPLPDRGQTQYF

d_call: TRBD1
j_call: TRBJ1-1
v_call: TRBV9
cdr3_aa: CASSVAVTGGTEAFF

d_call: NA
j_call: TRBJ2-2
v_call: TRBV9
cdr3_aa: CASSVVSGGDTGELFF

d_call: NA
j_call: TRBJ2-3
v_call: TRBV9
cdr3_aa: CASSPGAGELADTQYF

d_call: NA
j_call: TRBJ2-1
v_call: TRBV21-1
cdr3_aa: CASSPPPSQGSYNEQFF

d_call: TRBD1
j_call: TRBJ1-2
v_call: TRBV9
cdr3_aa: CASSDRGFGYTF

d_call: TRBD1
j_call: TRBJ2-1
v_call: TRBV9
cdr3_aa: CASSVSGQDYNEQFF

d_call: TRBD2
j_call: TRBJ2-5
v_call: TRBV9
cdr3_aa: CASSRGGARETQYF

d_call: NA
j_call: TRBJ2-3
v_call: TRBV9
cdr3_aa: CASSVGTGASTDTQYF

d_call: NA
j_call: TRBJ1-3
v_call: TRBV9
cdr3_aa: CASSVDSSASGNTIYF

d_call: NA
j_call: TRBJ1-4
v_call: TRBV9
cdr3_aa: CASSALQGNNEKLFF

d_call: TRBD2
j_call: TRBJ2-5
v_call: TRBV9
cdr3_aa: CASSPTSGGAVIGETQYF

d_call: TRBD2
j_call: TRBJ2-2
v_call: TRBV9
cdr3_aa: CASSATWGGVTGELFF

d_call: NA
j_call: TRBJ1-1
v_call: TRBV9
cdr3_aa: CASSVEPTGDTEAFF

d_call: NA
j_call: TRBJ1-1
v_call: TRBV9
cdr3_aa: CASSVDQTMNTEAFF

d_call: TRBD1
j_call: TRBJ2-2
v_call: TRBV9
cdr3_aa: CASSFRDRGAGELFF

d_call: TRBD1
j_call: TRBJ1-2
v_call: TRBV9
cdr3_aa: CASSVEGQGAAGYTF

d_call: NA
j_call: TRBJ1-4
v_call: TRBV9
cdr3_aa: CASSVGLRAHNEKLFF

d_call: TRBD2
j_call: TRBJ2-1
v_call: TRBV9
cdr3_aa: CASSKGGSGGAGNEQFF

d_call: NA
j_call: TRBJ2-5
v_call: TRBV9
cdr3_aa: CASSVAGAETQYF